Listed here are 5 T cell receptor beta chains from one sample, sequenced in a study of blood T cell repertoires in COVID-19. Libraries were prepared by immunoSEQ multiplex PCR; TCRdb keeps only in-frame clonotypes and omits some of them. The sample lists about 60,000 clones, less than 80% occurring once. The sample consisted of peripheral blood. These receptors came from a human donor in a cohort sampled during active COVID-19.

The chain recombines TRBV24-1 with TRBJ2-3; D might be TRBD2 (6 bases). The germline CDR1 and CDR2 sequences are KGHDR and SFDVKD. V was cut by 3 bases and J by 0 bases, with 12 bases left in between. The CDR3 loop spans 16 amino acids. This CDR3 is CATSDRVAESTDTQYF. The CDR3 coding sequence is TGTGCCACCAGTGATAGGGTAGCGGAGAGCACAGATACGCAGTATTTT.

The CDR3 nucleotides are TGTGCCAGCTCACCAGAGGGGGCGGGTGAGCAGTACTTC. This sequence encodes CASSPEGAGEQYF. This chain uses TRBV18 with TRBJ2-7; TRBD1 agrees at 7 bases. The V segment lost 2 bases and the J segment 7 bases; nucleotides outside the gene matches: 5. Germline V gives CDR1 KGHSH, CDR2 LQKENI. This CDR3 spans 13 amino acids.

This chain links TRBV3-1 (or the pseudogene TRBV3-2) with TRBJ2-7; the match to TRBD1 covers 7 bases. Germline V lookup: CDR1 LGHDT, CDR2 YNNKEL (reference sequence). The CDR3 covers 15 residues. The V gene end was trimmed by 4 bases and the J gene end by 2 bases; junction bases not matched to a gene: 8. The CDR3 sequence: CASSPGTANPYEQYF. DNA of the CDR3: TGTGCCAGCAGCCCCGGGACAGCAAACCCCTACGAGCAGTACTTC.

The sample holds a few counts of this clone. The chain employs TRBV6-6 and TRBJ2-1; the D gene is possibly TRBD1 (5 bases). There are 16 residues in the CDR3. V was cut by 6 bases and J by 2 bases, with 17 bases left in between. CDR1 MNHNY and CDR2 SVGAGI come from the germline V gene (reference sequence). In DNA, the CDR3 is TGTGCCAGCAGCAATCCGCTCAGGGCGACCTACAATGAGCAGTTCTTC. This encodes CASSNPLRATYNEQFF.

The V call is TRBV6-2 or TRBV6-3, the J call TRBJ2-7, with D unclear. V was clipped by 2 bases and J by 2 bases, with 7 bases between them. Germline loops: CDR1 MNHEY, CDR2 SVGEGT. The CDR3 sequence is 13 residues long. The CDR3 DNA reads TGTGCCAGCAGTTACAGGAGCACCTACGAGCAGTACTTC. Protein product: CASSYRSTYEQYF.